These 9 T cell receptor beta chains were all obtained from the same sample, sequenced in a study of cytomegalovirus exposure and HLA in healthy donors. Using immunoSEQ multiplex PCR, the repertoire was profiled, and TCRdb retains in-frame clones only, with some absent. The table records tens of thousands of clones, roughly 93% of them present only once. The sequencing input was PBMCs. All receptors derive from a woman aged 25-40 years in good health and CMV-seronegative.

The chain is built from TRBV6-1 and TRBJ2-7; 10 bases match TRBD1. The CDR3 totals 15 residues. V gave up 5 bases and J gave up 1 base; unmatched junction bases: 5. The germline V gene has CDR1 MNHNS and CDR2 SASEGT. CDR3 protein: CASSPDRGSSYEQYF. The CDR3 DNA reads TGTGCCAGCAGTCCGGACAGGGGGTCGTCCTACGAGCAGTACTTC.

J is TRBJ2-7 and V is TRBV7-6; 8 nucleotides line up with TRBD2. Germline CDR1 SGHVS, CDR2 FNYEAQ. V gave up 3 bases and J gave up 5 bases; unmatched junction bases: 0. This CDR3 region has 12 residues. In nucleotides, the CDR3 is TGTGCCAGCAGCTTCGGGAGGGACGAGCAGTACTTC. This sequence encodes CASSFGRDEQYF.

The CDR3 DNA reads as TGTGCCAGCAGCTCAGACCTGACAGTCATACCTGAAGCTTTCTTT. Protein sequence: CASSSDLTVIPEAFF. This sequence joins TRBV9 and TRBJ1-1, with D possibly being TRBD1 (5 bases). CDR3 length: 15 amino acids. Germline V gives CDR1 SGDLS, CDR2 YYNGEE. V dropped 4 bases and J dropped 6 bases, with 19 bases sitting between them.

The chain carries TRBV5-1 and TRBJ2-5; 14 bases fit TRBD2. V lost 0 bases, J lost 4 bases, and 5 bases stayed unmatched. The germline gives CDR1 SGHRS, CDR2 YFSETQ. The CDR3 spans 17 residues. In DNA form, the CDR3 reads TGCGCCAGCAGCTTGGCCTTGACTAGCGGGAGGGGAGAGACCCAGTACTTC. It is translated as CASSLALTSGRGETQYF. The full variable domain, in which reference TRBV5-1 and TRBJ2-5 provide the parts outside the CDR3, is KAGVTQTPRYLIKTRGQQVTLSCSPISGHRSVSWYQQTPGQGLQFLFEYFSETQRNKGNFPGRFSGRQFSNSRSEMNVSTLELGDSALYLCASSLALTSGRGETQYFGPGTRLLVL.

The gene calls are TRBV4-1 and TRBJ1-5, with D possibly being TRBD1 (5 bases). Germline-derived CDR1 and CDR2 are MGHRA and YSYEKL. This CDR3 is 16 amino acids long. The V and J ends lost 1 base and 5 bases respectively, with 15 bases between them. This CDR3 is CASSQVVVRGYQPQHF. For the CDR3, the DNA is TGCGCCAGCAGCCAAGTTGTGGTTAGGGGTTATCAGCCCCAGCATTTT.

The CDR3 DNA reads as TGTGCCAGTAACCCCGACAGAATCACACAGCCCCAGCATTTT. Residues: CASNPDRITQPQHF. V and J are TRBV19 and TRBJ1-5, with a tentative D call TRBD1 (5 bases). Germline-derived CDR1 and CDR2 are LNHDA and SQIVND (reference sequence). The CDR3 loop spans 14 amino acids. Deletions cut 7 bases from V and 7 bases from J, with 17 bases between.

This clone has a single count. The chain combines TRBV11-2 with TRBJ2-3; the match to TRBD2 covers 13 bases. CDR3 length equals 16 residues. The germline V gene has CDR1 SGHAT and CDR2 FQNNGV. Trimming removed 5 bases from V and 10 bases from J; junction bases left unmatched: 12. The CDR3 is CASSLGTSGTQSPQYF. The CDR3 region has the DNA TGTGCCAGCAGCCTTGGGACTAGCGGGACCCAATCCCCGCAGTATTTT.

This chain links TRBV28 with TRBJ1-1; 10 bases map to TRBD1. V was pared by 6 bases and J by 2 bases, with 3 bases of the junction left unmatched. The CDR3 runs 14 residues. Germline CDR1 and CDR2: MDHEN and SYDVKM. The chain's CDR3 is CASRRDRGNTEAFF. The CDR3 DNA is TGTGCCAGCAGAAGGGACAGGGGAAACACTGAAGCTTTCTTT.

The chain is built from TRBV2 and TRBJ2-1; D is ambiguous. CDR1 SNHLY and CDR2 FYNNEI come from the germline V gene. This CDR3 comprises 13 residues. V was trimmed by 2 bases and J by 9 bases, leaving 11 bases between them. DNA of the CDR3: TGTGCCAGCAGTGAAATGTGGCTCCGTGAGCAGTTCTTC. Its protein is CASSEMWLREQFF.